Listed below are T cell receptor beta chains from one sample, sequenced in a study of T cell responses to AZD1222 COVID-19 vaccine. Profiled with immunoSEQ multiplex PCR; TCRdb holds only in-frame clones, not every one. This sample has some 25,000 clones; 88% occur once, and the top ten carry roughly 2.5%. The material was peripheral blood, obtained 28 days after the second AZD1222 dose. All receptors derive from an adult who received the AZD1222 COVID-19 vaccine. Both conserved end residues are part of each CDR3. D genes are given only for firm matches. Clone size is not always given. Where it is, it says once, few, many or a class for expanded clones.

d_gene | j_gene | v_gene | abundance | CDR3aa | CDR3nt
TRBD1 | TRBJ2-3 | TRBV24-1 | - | CATSDRSGGPDTQYF | TGTGCCACCAGTGACCGTTCAGGGGGCCCAGATACGCAGTATTTT
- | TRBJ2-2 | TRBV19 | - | CASSRTLDTGELFF | TGTGCCAGTAGCAGGACGCTTGACACCGGGGAGCTGTTTTTT
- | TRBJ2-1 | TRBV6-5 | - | CASRRGVGSYNEQFF | TGTGCCAGCAGGCGGGGAGTTGGTTCCTACAATGAGCAGTTCTTC
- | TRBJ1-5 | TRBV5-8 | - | CASSRASNQPQHF | TGTGCCAGCAGTCGGGCTAGCAATCAGCCCCAGCATTTT
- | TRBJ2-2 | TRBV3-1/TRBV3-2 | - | CASSQGTNTGELFF | TGTGCCAGCAGCCAAGGCACGAACACCGGGGAGCTGTTTTTT
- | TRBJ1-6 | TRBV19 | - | CASSMGSYQSSPLHF | TGTGCCAGTAGTATGGGGTCCTATCAAAGTTCACCCCTCCACTTT
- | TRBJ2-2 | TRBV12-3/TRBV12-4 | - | CASKGGYAGELFF | TGTGCCAGCAAGGGTGGTTATGCCGGGGAGCTGTTTTTT
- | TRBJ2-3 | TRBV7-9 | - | CASSLGIRGKKGTDTQYF | TGTGCCAGCAGCTTAGGAATTCGGGGGAAAAAGGGCACAGATACGCAGTATTTT
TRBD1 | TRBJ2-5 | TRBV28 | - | CASTSQRAGGEETQYF | TGTGCCAGCACCTCACAACGGGCAGGGGGCGAAGAGACCCAGTACTTC
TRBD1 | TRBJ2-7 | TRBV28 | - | CASSRGTGRQYF | TGTGCCAGCAGCCGTGGGACAGGGAGACAGTACTTC
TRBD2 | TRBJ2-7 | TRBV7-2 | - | CASSLPGLALNEQYF | TGTGCCAGCAGCTTACCGGGACTAGCGTTAAACGAGCAGTACTTC
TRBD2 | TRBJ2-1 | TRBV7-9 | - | CAGRLAGGPNEQFF | TGTGCCGGCCGCCTGGCGGGGGGGCCCAATGAGCAGTTCTTC
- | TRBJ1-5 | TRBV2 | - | CASRDSHSNQPQHF | TGTGCCAGCAGGGACAGCCATAGCAATCAGCCCCAGCATTTT
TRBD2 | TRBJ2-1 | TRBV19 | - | CASSLLAGGDNEQFF | TGTGCCAGTAGTCTTCTAGCGGGGGGCGACAATGAGCAGTTCTTC
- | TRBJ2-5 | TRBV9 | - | CASSVGTDFRETQYF | TGTGCCAGCAGCGTAGGGACAGATTTTAGGGAGACCCAGTACTTC
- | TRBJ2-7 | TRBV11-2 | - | CASSWYPGSYEQYF | TGTGCCAGCAGCTGGTACCCAGGGTCCTACGAGCAGTACTTC
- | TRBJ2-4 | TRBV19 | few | CARLRIKNIQYF | TGTGCCAGGTTGAGGATTAAAAACATTCAGTACTTC
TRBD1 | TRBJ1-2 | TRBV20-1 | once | CSASDRGLNYGYTF | TGCAGTGCTAGTGACAGGGGCTTAAACTATGGCTACACCTTC
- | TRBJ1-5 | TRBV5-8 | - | CASSSLGQGGQPQHF | TGTGCCAGCAGCTCGCTTGGCCAGGGAGGCCAGCCCCAGCATTTT
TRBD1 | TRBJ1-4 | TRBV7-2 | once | CASSLGQAGGYEKLFF | TGTGCCAGCAGCTTAGGGCAGGCAGGGGGTTATGAAAAACTGTTTTTT
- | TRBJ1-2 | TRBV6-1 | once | CASSENSGYGYTF | TGTGCCAGCAGTGAGAATTCAGGTTACGGCTACACCTTC
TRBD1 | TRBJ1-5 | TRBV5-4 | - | CASSPDRGNQPQHF | TGTGCCAGCAGCCCAGACAGGGGTAATCAGCCCCAGCATTTT
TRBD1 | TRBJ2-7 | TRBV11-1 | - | CASSPRTGNYEQYF | TGTGCCAGCAGCCCCAGGACAGGAAACTACGAGCAGTACTTC
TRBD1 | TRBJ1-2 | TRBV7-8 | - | CASSMGQGNYGYTF | TGTGCCAGCAGCATGGGACAGGGAAACTATGGCTACACCTTC
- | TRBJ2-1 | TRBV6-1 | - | CASSPLEVQFF | TGTGCCAGCAGCCCTCTGGAGGTACAGTTCTTC
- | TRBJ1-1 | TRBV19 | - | CASSITGRTEAFF | TGTGCCAGTAGTATAACAGGGAGGACTGAAGCTTTCTTT
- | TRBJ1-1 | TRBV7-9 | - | CASNSSRGARTEAFF | TGTGCCAGCAACTCCTCAAGGGGCGCAAGGACTGAAGCTTTCTTT
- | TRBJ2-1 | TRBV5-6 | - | CASSLGRLQIF | TGTGCCAGCAGCCTGGGGCGACTGCAAATCTTC
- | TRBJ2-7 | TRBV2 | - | CASSERGSIYEQYF | TGTGCCAGCAGTGAACGGGGATCCATCTACGAGCAGTACTTC
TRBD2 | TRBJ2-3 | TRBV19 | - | CASRSGGVIRGTDTQYF | TGTGCCAGTAGGAGCGGGGGGGTAATTCGAGGCACAGATACGCAGTATTTT
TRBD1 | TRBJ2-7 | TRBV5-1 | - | CASSWTGLSRSEQYF | TGCGCCAGCAGCTGGACAGGGCTCTCCAGGTCCGAGCAGTACTTC
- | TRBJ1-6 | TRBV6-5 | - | CASLKGGENNSPLHF | TGTGCCAGTTTAAAAGGGGGGGAAAATAATTCACCCCTCCACTTT
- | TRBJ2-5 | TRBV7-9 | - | CASSLRTLQETQYF | TGTGCCAGCAGCTTAAGGACTCTCCAAGAGACCCAGTACTTC
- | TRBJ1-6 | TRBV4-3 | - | CASSQDRGGPLHF | TGCGCCAGCAGCCAAGATCGGGGGGGACCCCTCCACTTT
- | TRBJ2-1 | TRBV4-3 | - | CASSQEGNSYNEQFF | TGCGCCAGCAGCCAAGAAGGGAATTCCTACAATGAGCAGTTCTTC
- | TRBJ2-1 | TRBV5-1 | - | CASSSTGGKDNRNEQFF | TGCGCCAGCAGCTCGACGGGGGGCAAGGACAATAGAAATGAGCAGTTCTTC
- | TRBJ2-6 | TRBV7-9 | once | CASSLVVVSGANVLTF | TGTGCCAGCAGCTTAGTCGTCGTTTCTGGGGCCAACGTCCTGACTTTC
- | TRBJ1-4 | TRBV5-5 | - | CASSLAAGVNEKLFF | TGTGCCAGCAGCTTGGCCGCAGGGGTAAATGAAAAACTGTTTTTT
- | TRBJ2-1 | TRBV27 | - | CASTTTGYEQFF | TGTGCCAGCACCACCACAGGGTATGAGCAGTTCTTC
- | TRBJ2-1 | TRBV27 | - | CASTSQVFHKGRQFF | TGTGCCAGCACCAGTCAAGTATTCCACAAAGGGCGGCAGTTCTTC